This TCR beta chain was identified in a study of Graves' ophthalmopathy and Graves' hyperthyroidism. Findings and limits, study-wide: Also, most clonotypes expanded in the thyroid above 0.001 frequency appeared in blood.

TCR beta CDR3 regions were amplified from RNA transcripts. First-round RT-PCR used HTBI primers; second-round multiplex PCR followed. Via MiXCR, TCRdb re-called the multiplex PCR reads, giving one row per CDR3 protein. The table lists roughly 400,000 distinct CDR3 sequences, 15% of them singletons. No progression to ophthalmopathy over 18 months defined stable hyperthyroidism. CDR3 length: 13 residues. V lost 2 bases and J lost 6, with 6 bases in between. Germline V gene sequence: CDR1 SGHRS, CDR2 YFSETQ. At least ten counts were recorded for this clonotype. Its cognate antigen is unknown. The origin of this receptor is a woman between 18 and 30 years old with stable Graves' hyperthyroidism. The material sequenced was peripheral blood. The V call is TRBV5-1, the J call TRBJ1-6; no definite D call. The CDR3 DNA reads as TGCGCCAGCAGCTTACGTCCTAATTCACCCCTCCACTTT. Its translation is CASSLRPNSPLHF.